One sample yielded the 10 T cell receptor beta chains listed below, sequenced in a study of radiotherapy plus CTLA-4 blockade in lung cancer. Measured with immunoSEQ multiplex PCR; TCRdb has only the in-frame clones, and not every one. The sample lists 85,000 to 95,000 clones; roughly 80% were seen once. The specimen comprised peripheral blood, sampled from a patient treated with radiotherapy plus ipilimumab. The receptors shown here come from a human donor with non-small cell lung cancer that progressed on radiotherapy plus ipilimumab.

The gene calls are TRBV30 and TRBJ2-1; D is perhaps TRBD2 (5 bases). This CDR3 is 18 amino acids long. V gave up 0 bases and J gave up 0 bases, with 18 bases separating them. Germline V gene sequence: CDR1 GTSNPN, CDR2 SVGIG (reference sequence). The CDR3 protein is CAWSVLSPAASSYNEQFF. As DNA, the CDR3 is TGTGCCTGGAGTGTACTTTCGCCAGCGGCTAGCTCCTACAATGAGCAGTTCTTC.

The CDR3 region is CASSEGTGDGYGYTF. The CDR3 nucleotides read TGTGCCAGCAGTGAAGGGACAGGGGATGGCTATGGCTACACCTTC. The chain recombines TRBV6-4 with TRBJ1-2; TRBD1 agrees at 10 bases. Trimming took 3 bases from V and 4 from J; bases not matched to a gene: 5. The germline gives CDR1 MRHNA, CDR2 SNTAGT. CDR3 length: 15 residues.

The rearrangement uses TRBV19 and TRBJ2-2; D perhaps matches TRBD2 (5 bases). The CDR3 sequence is 13 residues long. V dropped 5 bases and J dropped 7 bases, with 11 bases sitting between them. CDR1 LNHDA and CDR2 SQIVND come from the germline V gene (reference sequence). In DNA, the CDR3 is TGTGCCAGTAGTCGTCAGAGCGGCGGGGAGCTGTTTTTT. Translation gives CASSRQSGGELFF.

Here the CDR3 DNA reads TGTGCCAGCAGCAGCGGTATAAGGTTTAATGAAAAACTGTTTTTT. It encodes CASSSGIRFNEKLFF. This rearrangement joins TRBV7-8 to TRBJ1-4; D not resolved. Looked up from germline, CDR1 is SGHVS and CDR2 is FQNEAQ. Trimming pared 5 bases from V and 4 bases from J, leaving 14 bases between. The CDR3 contains 15 residues.

V usage is TRBV2 and J usage is TRBJ2-2; D not certain. The CDR3 is 17 amino acids. Germline values: CDR1 SNHLY, CDR2 FYNNEI. V lost 10 bases and J lost 4, with 25 bases in between. The CDR3 nucleotides read TGTGCCACCCCACGGTCCCAAGAAGAGGAGCTCACCGGGGAGCTGTTTTTT. Amino acids: CATPRSQEEELTGELFF.

This chain links TRBV28 with TRBJ2-7; TRBD2 agrees at 15 bases. CDR1 is MDHEN, CDR2 SYDVKM, per germline. V trimming: 5 bases; J trimming: 4 bases; junction bases outside the gene matches: 9. This CDR3 has 17 residues. The CDR3 reads CASSPTGLAGGGYEQYF. The CDR3 region has the DNA TGTGCCAGCAGTCCCACGGGACTAGCGGGAGGAGGGTACGAGCAGTACTTC.

This chain links TRBV30 with TRBJ2-3; maybe TRBD2 (6 bases). Per the germline V gene, CDR1 is GTSNPN and CDR2 is SVGIG (reference sequence). The CDR3 has 13 amino acids. Trimming removed 3 bases from V and 1 base from J, with 8 bases in between. The CDR3 sequence is CAWRREGTDTQYF. The CDR3 DNA follows: TGTGCCTGGAGGCGGGAAGGCACAGATACGCAGTATTTT.

This clone was counted a few times. V is TRBV19 and J is TRBJ2-1; D unresolved. Between the trimmed V and J ends, which lost 3 bases and 8 bases, there was a span of 14 bases. The CDR3 is made up of 14 amino acids. Germline V gene data show CDR1 as LNHDA and CDR2 as SQIVND (reference sequence). The CDR3: CASSIILVGHEQFF. The DNA of the CDR3 is TGTGCCAGTAGTATCATCCTAGTTGGCCATGAGCAGTTCTTC.

This chain uses TRBV18 with TRBJ1-5; 9 bases fit TRBD1. CDR3 length: 15 amino acids. The trim removed 6 bases at V and 2 bases at J, leaving 5 bases unmatched. Germline CDR1 reads KGHSH; CDR2 reads LQKENI. Here the CDR3 DNA reads TGTGCCAGCTCGGGGGGACAGGGCCGCAATCAGCCCCAGCATTTT. This sequence encodes CASSGGQGRNQPQHF.

V is TRBV30 and J is TRBJ2-1, with a weak D call TRBD2 (6 bases). Per the germline V gene, CDR1 is GTSNPN and CDR2 is SVGIG (reference sequence). V was clipped by 0 bases and J by 0 bases, with 9 bases between them. This CDR3 comprises 15 residues. CDR3 loop: CAWSVDGSSYNEQFF. DNA for the CDR3: TGTGCCTGGAGTGTCGACGGGAGCTCCTACAATGAGCAGTTCTTC.